A single sample is the source of the 30 T cell receptor beta chains below, sequenced in a study of blood T cell repertoires in COVID-19. Measured with immunoSEQ multiplex PCR; TCRdb has only the in-frame clones, and not every one. The sample has 120,000 to 150,000 clones; about 88% are singletons. Input material: peripheral blood. These receptors all stem from a human donor with acute or convalescent COVID-19. The donor label of this sample is uncertain.

V and J are TRBV21-1 and TRBJ1-3. TRBV21-1 is assigned pseudogene status. The CDR3 has 15 residues. The CDR3 sequence is CASSPLRGRGNTIYF. The CDR3 DNA reads TGTGCCAGCAGCCCCTTGCGGGGGCGAGGAAACACCATATATTTT.

This chain links TRBV5-1 with TRBJ2-7; D may be TRBD2 (6 bases). The CDR3 has 15 amino acids. Germline lookup yields CDR1 SGHRS and CDR2 YFSETQ. With 4 bases removed from V and 0 bases from J, the gap between germline ends came to 14 bases. The CDR3 nucleotides are TGCGCCAGCAGCCTGGTCCCGGGAGACTCCTACGAGCAGTACTTC. It translates to CASSLVPGDSYEQYF.

This clone was seen a handful of times. The chain recombines TRBV6-1 with TRBJ2-6, with a weak D call TRBD1 (6 bases). Trimming removed 2 bases from V and 1 base from J, with 9 bases in between. The CDR3 covers 16 residues. Germline CDR1 MNHNS, CDR2 SASEGT. The CDR3 DNA sequence: TGTGCCAGCAGTGAACTCACAGGGTCTGGGGCCAACGTCCTGACTTTC. This encodes CASSELTGSGANVLTF.

This chain links TRBV7-6 with TRBJ2-3; a weak D match, TRBD1 (5 bases). V was trimmed by 2 bases and J by 0 bases, leaving 9 bases between them. The CDR3 runs to 15 residues. Germline-derived CDR1 and CDR2 are SGHVS and FNYEAQ. The CDR3: CASSLRSGSTDTQYF. The CDR3 bases are TGTGCCAGCAGCTTAAGATCAGGGAGCACAGATACGCAGTATTTT.

The V and J genes are TRBV7-9 and TRBJ1-2, with unresolved D. Germline assignment: CDR1 SEHNR and CDR2 FQNEAQ (reference sequence). The V end was cut by 1 base, the J end by 4 bases, with 4 bases between. The CDR3 contains 12 residues. CDR3 sequence: CASSLGAYGYTF. The DNA for the CDR3 is TGTGCCAGCAGCTTAGGCGCCTATGGCTACACCTTC. Using reference TRBV7-9 and TRBJ1-2 for the parts outside the CDR3, the full variable domain is DTGVSQNPRHKITKRGQNVTFRCDPISEHNRLYWYRQTLGQGPEFLTYFQNEAQLEKSRLLSDRFSAERPKGSFSTLEIQRTEQGDSAMYLCASSLGAYGYTFGSGTRLTVV.

Points on this clone: Other DNA variants within this sample encode the same CDR3. The chain couples TRBV28 to TRBJ1-2; no clear D gene. Trimming removed 1 base at V and 5 bases at J, with 5 bases between. This CDR3 is built from 12 residues. CDR1 and CDR2 (germline): MDHEN, SYDVKM. The CDR3 DNA reads TGTGCCAGCAGTTTATCGGGGTATGGCTACACCTTC. This sequence encodes CASSLSGYGYTF.

This clone was seen just once. V gene TRBV4-1 combines with J gene TRBJ2-5, with D possibly being TRBD1 (5 bases). This CDR3 comprises 15 residues. V dropped 3 bases and J dropped 1 base, with 12 bases sitting between them. Germline CDR1 is MGHRA and CDR2 is YSYEKL. CDR3 sequence reads: CASSHPQGIQETQYF. The CDR3 nucleotides read TGCGCCAGCAGCCATCCTCAGGGAATCCAAGAGACCCAGTACTTC.

The CDR3, as DNA: TGTGCCAGCAGCTCTACGGGACAGGGAAACACCATATATTTT. Encoded protein: CASSSTGQGNTIYF. The chain links TRBV11-3 to TRBJ1-3; 7 bases match TRBD1. The germline CDR1 and CDR2 sequences are SGHNT and YENEEA. The CDR3 length is 14 residues. J lost 4 bases, V lost 4 bases, and 4 bases had no gene match.

The CDR3 bases are TGTGCCAGCAAACTACAGGGTGGAGGTTCCTACGAGCAGTACTTC. It is translated as CASKLQGGGSYEQYF. V and J are TRBV28 and TRBJ2-7, with a tentative D call TRBD1 (6 bases). Per germline, CDR1 MDHEN and CDR2 SYDVKM. This CDR3 region has 15 residues. V was shortened by 7 bases and J by 1 base, with 17 bases between the two germline ends. The complete variable domain, with remaining parts taken from reference TRBV28 and TRBJ2-7, reads DVKVTQSSRYLVKRTGEKVFLECVQDMDHENMFWYRQDPGLGLRLIYFSYDVKMKEKGDIPEGYSVSREKKERFSLILESASTNQTSMYLCASKLQGGGSYEQYFGPGTRLTVT.

The rearrangement uses TRBV4-2 and TRBJ2-3; TRBD2 is a possible D gene (5 bases). Germline CDR1 reads LGHNA; CDR2 reads YNFKEQ. V was shortened by 0 bases and J by 2 bases, with 9 bases between the two germline ends. The CDR3 is 15 amino acids. CDR3 in DNA: TGTGCCAGCAGCCAAGAACTAGTCTCCACAGATACGCAGTATTTT. Translated: CASSQELVSTDTQYF.

The J gene is TRBJ1-3, the V gene TRBV2, with TRBD1 matching 7 bases. Germline V lookup: CDR1 SNHLY, CDR2 FYNNEI. This CDR3 contains 15 residues. J lost 4 bases, V lost 2 bases, and 5 bases had no gene match. The CDR3 DNA is TGTGCCAGCAGTGAATTAGACAGGGCAGGAAACACCATATATTTT. This gives the protein CASSELDRAGNTIYF.

This chain uses TRBV19 with TRBJ1-5, with D possibly matching TRBD1 (5 bases). V dropped 7 bases and J dropped 6 bases, with 16 bases sitting between them. The CDR3 is made up of 14 amino acids. Germline-derived CDR1 and CDR2 are LNHDA and SQIVND (reference sequence). The CDR3 reads CASTEQVGGQPQHF. Here the CDR3 DNA reads TGTGCCAGTACCGAACAGGTGGGCGGTCAGCCCCAGCATTTT.

The chain uses TRBV30 and TRBJ1-5; D call uncertain. V lost 2 bases to trimming and J lost 3 bases, with 14 bases between them. Germline V gene lookup returns CDR1 GTSNPN and CDR2 SVGIG (reference sequence). The CDR3 has 15 residues. CDR3 in DNA: TGTGCCTGGAGTAGGTTCGGGGTTTTCAATCAGCCCCAGCATTTT. Its translation is CAWSRFGVFNQPQHF.

The chain is built from TRBV11-3 and TRBJ2-5; 9 nucleotides match TRBD1. With 4 bases clipped from V and 0 bases from J, the junction kept 6 bases outside the gene matches. This CDR3 is 16 amino acids long. Germline V gene lookup returns CDR1 SGHNT and CDR2 YENEEA. In DNA, the CDR3 is TGTGCCAGCAGCTCGCGGACAGGGGCGGACCAAGAGACCCAGTACTTC. It specifies CASSSRTGADQETQYF.

The chain couples TRBV7-9 to TRBJ2-5, with 12 nucleotides matching TRBD2. Looked up from germline, CDR1 is SEHNR and CDR2 is FQNEAQ (reference sequence). The CDR3 contains 16 residues. V lost 5 bases, J lost 4 bases, and 8 bases stayed unmatched. The CDR3 DNA sequence: TGTGCCAGCAGCCCCAGACTAGCGGGAGTCTCAGAGACCCAGTACTTC. It encodes CASSPRLAGVSETQYF.

The V and J genes are TRBV7-3 and TRBJ1-1; D may be TRBD1 (5 bases). CDR3 length equals 13 residues. V lost 3 bases and J lost 8, with 13 bases in between. CDR1 is SGHTA, CDR2 FQGTGA, per germline. The CDR3 nucleotides are TGTGCCAGCAGCTTGGGGCAGAGCCAGGAAGCTTTCTTT. Residues: CASSLGQSQEAFF.

The chain has TRBV4-3 and TRBJ1-2; the D gene is possibly TRBD1 (5 bases). V gave up 0 bases and J gave up 4 bases, with 15 bases separating them. The CDR3 spans 16 residues. CDR1 and CDR2 from the germline V gene are LGHNA and YSLEER. The CDR3 DNA reads TGCGCCAGCAGCCAAGAGGGGGTCGGGGGAAGCTATGGCTACACCTTC. Translating it yields CASSQEGVGGSYGYTF.

The CDR3 DNA is TGTGCCAGCAGTTTTCTTCCCGGACAGGGACCCACCGGGGAGCTGTTTTTT. Protein: CASSFLPGQGPTGELFF. V gene TRBV27 combines with J gene TRBJ2-2, with 8 positions matching TRBD1. The CDR3 totals 17 residues. Losses at the gene ends were 3 bases for V and 4 bases for J; bases not matched to a gene: 10. CDR1 and CDR2 (germline): MNHEY, SMNVEV (reference sequence).

CDR3 in amino acids: CASRQGSSYEQYF. Here the CDR3 DNA reads TGTGCCAGCAGACAGGGGAGCTCCTACGAGCAGTACTTC. V usage is TRBV28 and J usage is TRBJ2-7; 7 positions match TRBD1. The CDR3 length is 13 residues. Per germline, CDR1 MDHEN and CDR2 SYDVKM. V lost 6 bases to trimming and J lost 0 bases; unmatched junction nucleotides: 2.

V usage is TRBV7-6 and J usage is TRBJ2-3; 7 bases agree with TRBD1. J was trimmed by 2 bases and V by 5 bases; bases with no gene match: 7. CDR1 SGHVS and CDR2 FNYEAQ come from the germline V gene. The CDR3 length is 15 residues. CDR3 sequence reads: CASSKQGGHTDTQYF. CDR3 nucleotide sequence: TGTGCCAGCAGCAAGCAAGGGGGCCACACAGATACGCAGTATTTT. Based on the CDR3 plus reference TRBV7-6 and TRBJ2-3, the full variable domain is GAGVSQSPRYKVTKRGQDVALRCDPISGHVSLYWYRQALGQGPEFLTYFNYEAQQDKSGLPNDRFSAERPEGSISTLTIQRTEQRDSAMYRCASSKQGGHTDTQYFGPGTRLTVL.

This clone has just one count. The CDR3: CATSLTAVGGGYTF. The CDR3 region has the DNA TGTGCCACCAGTCTGACGGCAGTTGGAGGCGGCTACACCTTC. The V gene is TRBV24-1, the J gene TRBJ1-2, with D unclear. The ends were cut back, 6 bases at V and 8 bases at J, with 18 bases in the middle. The CDR3 loop spans 14 amino acids. Germline CDR1 is KGHDR and CDR2 is SFDVKD.

The chain joins TRBV19 to TRBJ1-4; 9 bases line up with TRBD1. The germline gives CDR1 LNHDA, CDR2 SQIVND (reference sequence). The CDR3 has 17 amino acids. After removal of 7 bases from V and 7 bases from J, the junction contained 16 bases not matched to a gene. The CDR3 spells CASTLRDREWSREKLFF. In DNA form, the CDR3 reads TGTGCCAGTACCCTCCGGGACAGGGAATGGTCTCGTGAAAAACTGTTTTTT.

The chain uses TRBV7-3 and TRBJ2-3; 15 positions agree with TRBD2. This CDR3 is built from 16 residues. The V gene's germline CDR1 is SGHTA and CDR2 FQGTGA. Trimming cost V 4 bases and J 6 bases; bases outside gene matches: 5. The CDR3 nucleotides are TGTGCCAGCAGCTCGGGACTAGCGGGAGGAGGGGATACGCAGTATTTT. The encoded protein is CASSSGLAGGGDTQYF.

The CDR3 DNA follows: TGTGCCAGCAGCGTAGGACTAGCTCAAGAGACCCAGTACTTC. It translates to CASSVGLAQETQYF. The chain combines TRBV9 with TRBJ2-5, with 7 bases identical to TRBD2. With 0 bases clipped from V and 2 bases from J, the junction kept 1 base outside the gene matches. This CDR3 is 14 amino acids long. CDR1 is SGDLS, CDR2 YYNGEE, per germline. Full variable domain (rest looked up from reference TRBV9 and TRBJ2-5): DSGVTQTPKHLITATGQRVTLRCSPRSGDLSVYWYQQSLDQGLQFLIQYYNGEERAKGNILERFSAQQFPDLHSELNLSSLELGDSALYFCASSVGLAQETQYFGPGTRLLVL.

The V call is TRBV7-3, the J call TRBJ1-1; 7 nucleotides agree with TRBD1. The length of the CDR3 is 14 residues. Trimming cost V 1 base and J 7 bases; bases outside gene matches: 6. Germline values: CDR1 SGHTA, CDR2 FQGTGA. The CDR3 here is CASSLIGRGDEAFF. Here the CDR3 DNA reads TGTGCCAGCAGCTTAATAGGCAGGGGGGATGAAGCTTTCTTT. The full variable domain, completed using reference TRBV7-3 and TRBJ1-1, is GAGVSQTPSNKVTEKGKYVELRCDPISGHTALYWYRQSLGQGPEFLIYFQGTGAADDSGLPNDRFFAVRPEGSVSTLKIQRTERGDSAVYLCASSLIGRGDEAFFGQGTRLTVV.

In this sample, this clone turned up once. This chain connects TRBV5-1 to TRBJ2-7; D is perhaps TRBD2 (5 bases). V was clipped by 3 bases and J by 6 bases, with 22 bases between them. The CDR3 contains 16 residues. Germline V gene sequence: CDR1 SGHRS, CDR2 YFSETQ. CDR3 coding DNA: TGCGCCAGCAGCTCGACGGAACACTCTAGGAGGCTCGAGCAGTACTTC. This gives the protein CASSSTEHSRRLEQYF. Full variable domain (remainder filled in from reference TRBV5-1 and TRBJ2-7): KAGVTQTPRYLIKTRGQQVTLSCSPISGHRSVSWYQQTPGQGLQFLFEYFSETQRNKGNFPGRFSGRQFSNSRSEMNVSTLELGDSALYLCASSSTEHSRRLEQYFGPGTRLTVT.

This chain joins TRBV6-6 and TRBJ1-1; TRBD1 matches at 7 bases. This CDR3 contains 15 residues. In germline, CDR1 is MNHNY, CDR2 SVGAGI (reference sequence). Trimming at V came to 0 bases and at J to 0 bases, leaving 1 base not matched to a gene. CDR3 nucleotide sequence: TGTGCCAGCAGTTACTCAGGGGGCTTGAACACTGAAGCTTTCTTT. Translating it yields CASSYSGGLNTEAFF.

The chain uses TRBV30 and TRBJ1-5, with D possibly matching TRBD1 (6 bases). This CDR3 has 13 residues. Between the trimmed V and J ends, which lost 2 bases and 7 bases, there was a span of 12 bases. CDR1 is GTSNPN and CDR2 is SVGIG in the germline V gene (reference sequence). CDR3 nucleotide sequence: TGTGCCTGGAGTCTACAGGGAGGGCAGCCCCAGCATTTT. Amino acids: CAWSLQGGQPQHF.

The chain links TRBV4-2 to TRBJ2-1; TRBD1 matches at 10 bases. Per the germline V gene, CDR1 is LGHNA and CDR2 is YNFKEQ. This CDR3 spans 16 amino acids. Trimming took 2 bases from V and 4 from J; bases not matched to a gene: 5. CDR3 region: CASSQRDRGTYNEQFF. The CDR3 DNA follows: TGTGCCAGCAGCCAACGGGACAGGGGAACGTACAATGAGCAGTTCTTC.

The rearrangement links TRBV18 to TRBJ2-7; D uncertain. This CDR3 spans 14 amino acids. Germline-derived CDR1 and CDR2 are KGHSH and LQKENI. Trimming shortened V by 3 bases and J by 1 base, and 10 bases separated the two germline ends. The CDR3 reads CASSPGGSSYEQYF. As DNA, the CDR3 is TGTGCCAGCTCACCTGGCGGCAGTTCCTACGAGCAGTACTTC.